Presented here are 5 T cell receptor beta chains from one specimen sequenced in a study of prognosis after radiotherapy for stage I lung cancer. The authors amplified TCR beta CDR3 from genomic DNA using two-round multiplex PCR. It was primers specific to each TRBV and TRBJ gene that first-round PCR used. Via MiXCR, TCRdb re-called the multiplex PCR reads, giving one row per CDR3 protein. The table has fewer than 35,000 distinct CDR3 sequences, 40% to 50% seen once. The source material was PBMCs, sampled before or after stereotactic body radiation therapy (not recorded which). These receptors all come from a donor over 45 with non-small cell lung cancer.

The chain recombines TRBV7-2 with TRBJ2-1; D not resolved. V was clipped by 1 base and J by 9 bases, with 13 bases between them. This CDR3 region has 14 residues. The germline V gene has CDR1 SGHTA and CDR2 FQGNSA. The DNA for the CDR3 is TGTGCCAGCAGCTTAGGAAGACAAGTAGGTGAGCAGTTCTTC. Encoded protein: CASSLGRQVGEQFF.

At least ten counts were recorded for this clonotype. This chain connects TRBV4-2 to TRBJ2-7, with 10 positions matching TRBD1. The CDR3 has 13 amino acids. Germline V lookup: CDR1 LGHNA, CDR2 YNFKEQ. The V segment lost 3 bases and the J segment 5 bases; nucleotides outside the gene matches: 1. Written as DNA, the CDR3 is TGTGCCAGCAGCCAGGGGACAGGGGACGAGCAGTACTTC. As protein: CASSQGTGDEQYF.

Points on this clonotype: A single base is all that separates this from a far larger clone, so a read error is likely. The J gene is TRBJ1-5, the V gene TRBV6-9; D not resolved. This CDR3 comprises 13 residues. V shed 8 bases and J shed 5 bases, with 13 bases lying between them. Germline CDR1 and CDR2: MNHGY and SVAAGI. The CDR3 DNA is TGTGCCAGCTCCCAGGAAGATTATCAGCCCCAGCATTTT. It translates to CASSQEDYQPQHF.

This clonotype was counted ten times or more. The V call is TRBV6-5, the J call TRBJ2-1; D call uncertain. Germline V lookup: CDR1 MNHEY, CDR2 SVGAGI. The length of the CDR3 is 13 residues. Trimming pared 2 bases from V and 4 bases from J, leaving 6 bases between. The DNA of the CDR3 is TGTGCCAGCAGTTACGGGAAGTACAATGAGCAGTTCTTC. This sequence encodes CASSYGKYNEQFF.

About this clonotype itself: The germline gene is not matched at one end of the junction; a read error may be the cause. The chain combines TRBV28 with TRBJ1-2; D gene ambiguous. The CDR3 extends over 13 amino acids. Germline V lookup: CDR1 MDHEN, CDR2 SYDVKM. CDR3 region: CASSIGKGAGYNF. The DNA of the CDR3 is TGTGCCAGCAGTATAGGGAAGGGAGCTGGTTACAACTTC.